This T cell receptor (beta chain) was observed in a study of T cell responses to AZD1222 COVID-19 vaccine. The table came from immunoSEQ multiplex PCR; TCRdb's copy has only in-frame clones and leaves some out. The sample has over 85,000 clones; just under 95% are singletons. Trimming removed 1 base from V and 4 bases from J; junction bases left unmatched: 6. From germline, CDR1 is LGHNT and CDR2 FRNRAP. The CDR3 has 15 amino acids. Turning to this clone: Antigen: not known.

Regarding the study as a whole: In a largely white British group with more females than males, clonal diversity was possibly underestimated. Regions left unmutated in variants are reportedly the target of nearly half of spike-specific TCRs. The study sampled repertoires only after the peak T cell response.

The specimen was peripheral blood, collected on day 0 of AZD1222 vaccination. The TCR comes from an adult in good health. The rearrangement links TRBV12-5 to TRBJ1-1, with TRBD1 matching over 7 bases. The CDR3 protein is CASGLGQGGGTEAFF. In nucleotides, the CDR3 is TGTGCTAGTGGTTTGGGACAGGGAGGGGGCACTGAAGCTTTCTTT.